These 22 T cell receptor beta chains share one sample of origin, sequenced in a study of T cells in Graves' hyperthyroidism and ophthalmopathy. RNA transcripts provided the source from which TCR beta CDR3 regions were amplified. First-round RT-PCR of the TCR CDR3 relied on the HTBI primer set. TCRdb reanalysed the multiplex PCR reads using MiXCR and keeps one entry per CDR3 protein. The sample comprises hundreds of thousands of distinct CDR3 sequences, approximately 14% of which are singletons, and 13% rests with the top ten. The sample was blood. The receptors were gathered from a man aged 18 to 30 with Graves' ophthalmopathy.

In this sample, this clonotype turned up many times. The J gene is TRBJ1-1, the V gene TRBV3-1; tentatively, D is TRBD1 (5 bases). Germline CDR1 reads LGHDT; CDR2 reads YNNKEL (reference sequence). V was cut by 4 bases and J by 0 bases, with 9 bases left in between. The CDR3 has 14 residues. CDR3 bases: TGTGCCAGCAGCCCCTTGACAGTGAACACTGAAGCTTTCTTT. This translates into CASSPLTVNTEAFF.

This clonotype was counted at least ten times. The CDR3 spells CASSLSRTGTIHEQYF. CDR3 coding DNA: TGTGCCAGCAGCTTATCCCGGACAGGGACAATCCACGAGCAGTACTTC. V gene TRBV7-9 combines with J gene TRBJ2-7; TRBD1 matches at 8 bases. The ends lost 2 bases at V and 5 bases at J; junction bases unmatched: 11. The CDR3 runs to 16 residues. Germline V lookup: CDR1 SEHNR, CDR2 FQNEAQ (reference sequence).

This clonotype was counted at least ten times. The chain couples TRBV4-1 to TRBJ1-5; no clear D gene. This CDR3 contains 13 residues. Trimming removed 3 bases at V and 9 bases at J, with 12 bases between. Germline V gene data show CDR1 as MGHRA and CDR2 as YSYEKL. DNA for the CDR3: TGCGCCAGCAGCCACGGGAGCACCTGGCCCCAGCATTTT. It is translated as CASSHGSTWPQHF.

This clonotype was seen repeatedly, ten times or more. The rearrangement links TRBV29-1 to TRBJ1-5, with 9 bases that match TRBD1. The CDR3 loop spans 14 amino acids. Trimming cost V 4 bases and J 4 bases; bases outside gene matches: 5. CDR1 is SQVTM, CDR2 ANQGSEA, per germline. The CDR3 DNA is TGCAGCGTTGCCGGGACAGGGAAAAATCAGCCCCAGCATTTT. Its protein is CSVAGTGKNQPQHF.

The sample holds a few counts of this clonotype. The chain carries TRBV5-1 and TRBJ2-7; the match to TRBD2 covers 8 bases. Trimming cost V 1 base and J 4 bases; bases outside gene matches: 10. This CDR3 contains 16 residues. Germline V lookup: CDR1 SGHRS, CDR2 YFSETQ. The CDR3 region has the DNA TGCGCCAGCAGCTTGAATACAGCGGGAGAATGGTACGAGCAGTACTTC. It codes for CASSLNTAGEWYEQYF. Using reference TRBV5-1 and TRBJ2-7 for the parts outside the CDR3, the full variable domain is KAGVTQTPRYLIKTRGQQVTLSCSPISGHRSVSWYQQTPGQGLQFLFEYFSETQRNKGNFPGRFSGRQFSNSRSEMNVSTLELGDSALYLCASSLNTAGEWYEQYFGPGTRLTVT.

The sample holds many counts of this clonotype. V usage is TRBV20-1 and J usage is TRBJ1-1; a possible D gene is TRBD1 (5 bases). The germline gives CDR1 DFQATT, CDR2 SNEGSKA (reference sequence). The V end lost 6 bases, the J end lost 7 bases, and 21 bases lay between the germline ends. This CDR3 comprises 14 residues. The CDR3 region is CSAWMAGMGGEAFF. The CDR3 DNA sequence: TGCAGTGCCTGGATGGCAGGGATGGGGGGTGAAGCTTTCTTT.

This sequence joins TRBV10-2 and TRBJ2-5, with D tentatively TRBD2 (6 bases). V lost 4 bases and J lost 7, with 13 bases in between. Germline CDR1 reads WSHSY; CDR2 reads SAAADI. The CDR3 totals 13 residues. CDR3 region: CASSGGPRGTQYF. The CDR3 bases are TGCGCCAGCAGTGGGGGACCGCGGGGGACCCAGTACTTC.

In this sample, this clonotype turned up many times. The CDR3 loop reads CASRPGAGGPGETQYF. The CDR3 nucleotides are TGTGCCAGCCGTCCGGGAGCGGGGGGGCCGGGAGAGACCCAGTACTTC. The chain links TRBV12-3 or TRBV12-4 to TRBJ2-5; TRBD2 aligns across 10 bases. This CDR3 region has 16 residues. The J segment lost 4 bases and the V segment lost 8 bases, leaving 13 bases of the junction unmatched.

There are a few counts of this clonotype. This chain joins TRBV27 and TRBJ2-7; D ambiguous. Germline CDR1 reads MNHEY; CDR2 reads SMNVEV (reference sequence). V was trimmed by 6 bases and J by 0 bases, leaving 12 bases between them. There are 14 residues in the CDR3. CDR3 coding DNA: TGTGCCAGCAGGAGGACGGACCCCTCCTACGAGCAGTACTTC. This codes for CASRRTDPSYEQYF.

This clonotype appeared a few times. The chain is built from TRBV7-9 and TRBJ1-1, with 10 bases matching TRBD1. The V and J ends lost 1 base and 5 bases, in that order; junction bases with no gene match: 4. Germline V gene data show CDR1 as SEHNR and CDR2 as FQNEAQ (reference sequence). The CDR3 runs to 15 residues. The CDR3 region has the DNA TGTGCCAGCAGCTTAGGGGCGGACAGGGGGACTGAAGCTTTCTTT. Translated: CASSLGADRGTEAFF.

The CDR3 nucleotides are TGTGCCAGCAGCCCCCGGGGGACTAGCGGGGGGATGGATACGCAGTATTTT. Encoded protein: CASSPRGTSGGMDTQYF. The chain links TRBV7-9 to TRBJ2-3, with 15 positions matching TRBD2. J gave up 6 bases and V 5 bases, and 9 bases lay outside the gene matches. Looked up from germline, CDR1 is SEHNR and CDR2 is FQNEAQ (reference sequence). The CDR3 covers 17 residues.

The V call is TRBV27, the J call TRBJ2-2; 7 bases align to TRBD2. With V trimmed by 6 bases and J by 4 bases, 17 bases remained unmatched. The CDR3 extends over 18 amino acids. Germline CDR1 MNHEY, CDR2 SMNVEV (reference sequence). CDR3 nucleotides: TGTGCCAGCAGGGCGTTTGGTTTCGGAGGGGAGGGCACCGGGGAGCTGTTTTTT. It codes for CASRAFGFGGEGTGELFF.

The chain combines TRBV19 with TRBJ2-3; tentative D call: TRBD2 (6 bases). The germline CDR1 and CDR2 sequences are LNHDA and SQIVND (reference sequence). The CDR3 loop spans 15 amino acids. Trimming left V 6 bases short and J 1 base short, with 14 bases between. CDR3 coding DNA: TGTGCCAGTAGCCCCCGGGGACTCCGCACAGATACGCAGTATTTT. This encodes CASSPRGLRTDTQYF.

The chain has TRBV14 and TRBJ2-3; 7 positions match TRBD1. CDR3 length: 16 residues. Germline V gene sequence: CDR1 SGHDN, CDR2 FVKESK. Trimming at V came to 4 bases and at J to 2 bases, leaving 9 bases not matched to a gene. CDR3 sequence: CASSRTGRRYTDTQYF. The CDR3 DNA reads as TGTGCCAGCAGCCGGACAGGTCGTCGATACACAGATACGCAGTATTTT.

This clonotype was seen only a few times. The V and J genes are TRBV9 and TRBJ2-7; possible D gene TRBD1, 6 bases. CDR3 length: 12 amino acids. V lost 4 bases and J lost 6, with 11 bases in between. Germline V gives CDR1 SGDLS, CDR2 YYNGEE. This CDR3 is CASSPTGLEQYF. CDR3 coding DNA: TGTGCCAGCAGCCCCACAGGGCTCGAGCAGTACTTC.

This clonotype was recorded many times. The rearrangement links TRBV12-3 or TRBV12-4 to TRBJ2-1; TRBD2 matches at 13 bases. CDR3 size: 15 residues. The V and J ends lost 6 bases and 6 bases, in that order; junction bases with no gene match: 5. In DNA, the CDR3 is TGTGCCAGCAGGCCTACTAGCGGGAGGGGCAATGAGCAGTTCTTC. This translates into CASRPTSGRGNEQFF.

The sample holds many counts of this clonotype. This chain uses TRBV5-5 with TRBJ2-7; perhaps TRBD2 as D (6 bases). Germline V CDR1 and CDR2: SGHKS, YYEKEE (reference sequence). The CDR3 consists of 17 residues. Deletions cut 0 bases from V and 6 bases from J, with 22 bases between. The CDR3, as DNA: TGTGCCAGCAGCTTGGGGTTGTTGACAAGGGAGGCTCGCGAGCAGTACTTC. This translates into CASSLGLLTREAREQYF.

This clonotype was observed at least ten times. The chain carries TRBV6-1 and TRBJ1-3; D call uncertain. The germline CDR1 and CDR2 sequences are MNHNS and SASEGT. With 5 bases removed from V and 0 bases from J, the gap between germline ends came to 14 bases. This CDR3 contains 16 residues. CDR3 nucleotides: TGTGCCAGCAGTTCTGGACGGCGAAGCTCTGGAAACACCATATATTTT. This gives the protein CASSSGRRSSGNTIYF.

In this sample, this clonotype turned up many times. The genes are TRBV6-1 and TRBJ2-7; a weak D match, TRBD1 (6 bases). CDR3 length equals 15 residues. The germline V gene has CDR1 MNHNS and CDR2 SASEGT. Trimming shortened V by 5 bases and J by 0 bases, and 14 bases separated the two germline ends. The CDR3 spells CASSYLTGYSYEQYF. The DNA of the CDR3 is TGTGCCAGCAGTTACCTGACAGGCTACTCCTACGAGCAGTACTTC.

This clonotype was recorded at least ten times. J is TRBJ2-7 and V is TRBV5-6; no firm D call. The V end was cut by 2 bases, the J end by 2 bases, with 8 bases between. CDR3 length: 13 amino acids. Germline values: CDR1 SGHDT, CDR2 YYEEEE. CDR3 DNA sequence: TGTGCCAGCAGCTTCCACAGCCCCTACGAGCAGTACTTC. Amino acids: CASSFHSPYEQYF. Looking up the rest from reference TRBV5-6 and TRBJ2-7 gives the full variable domain: DAGVTQSPTHLIKTRGQQVTLRCSPKSGHDTVSWYQQALGQGPQFIFQYYEEEERQRGNFPDRFSGHQFPNYSSELNVNALLLGDSALYLCASSFHSPYEQYFGPGTRLTVT.

Turning to this clonotype: An end of the junction differs from the germline gene, which may be a read error. This chain links TRBV27 with TRBJ2-1, with 16 bases lining up with TRBD2. This CDR3 comprises 18 residues. In germline, CDR1 is MNHEY, CDR2 SMNVEV (reference sequence). DNA of the CDR3: TGTGCCAGCAGCTTATCAGGGACTAGCGGGAGGGATTACAATGAGCAGTTCTTC. Protein sequence: CASSLSGTSGRDYNEQFF.

This clonotype was seen many times. The chain has TRBV28 and TRBJ2-7; 8 bases agree with TRBD1. The CDR3 runs to 13 residues. Looked up from germline, CDR1 is MDHEN and CDR2 is SYDVKM. The J segment lost 2 bases and the V segment lost 8 bases, leaving 5 bases of the junction unmatched. CDR3 region: CASAGTGAYEQYF. In DNA, the CDR3 is TGTGCCAGCGCCGGGACAGGAGCCTACGAGCAGTACTTC.